Each of the 3 T cell receptor beta chains below was sequenced from the same sample in a study of CD8 T cells in Susac syndrome. An amount of RNA that ranged from roughly 0.5 to 1 ug was reverse transcribed with random hexamers. TCRdb re-analysed the immunoSEQ multiplex PCR reads in MiXCR, keeping a single row per CDR3 protein. The data contain about 290,000 distinct CDR3 sequences, approximately 85% of them singletons. The sample was CD8+ T cells from PBMCs. Every receptor here comes from a human donor with multiple sclerosis.

The chain recombines TRBV2 with TRBJ2-7; 7 bases agree with TRBD2. The CDR3 has 15 amino acids. J gave up 1 base and V 6 bases, and 9 bases lay outside the gene matches. From germline, CDR1 is SNHLY and CDR2 FYNNEI. The CDR3 reads CASRIASGFSYEQYF. The CDR3 DNA follows: TGTGCCAGCAGGATCGCTAGCGGTTTTTCCTACGAGCAGTACTTC.

The CDR3 DNA reads as TGTGCCAGCAGCTTTTCTCCCGGGACAGGGAGTGTCGAGCAGTACTTC. Translated, it gives CASSFSPGTGSVEQYF. The chain combines TRBV5-5 with TRBJ2-7, with TRBD1 matching 9 bases. The CDR3 extends over 16 amino acids. Per the germline V gene, CDR1 is SGHKS and CDR2 is YYEKEE (reference sequence). After removal of 2 bases from V and 6 bases from J, the junction contained 12 bases not matched to a gene.

J is TRBJ2-7 and V is TRBV29-1; no definite D call. CDR3 length: 13 residues. Germline values: CDR1 SQVTM, CDR2 ANQGSEA. V was shortened by 0 bases and J by 2 bases, with 8 bases between the two germline ends. This CDR3 is CSVEEALTYEQYF. DNA for the CDR3: TGCAGCGTTGAAGAAGCGCTCACCTACGAGCAGTACTTC.